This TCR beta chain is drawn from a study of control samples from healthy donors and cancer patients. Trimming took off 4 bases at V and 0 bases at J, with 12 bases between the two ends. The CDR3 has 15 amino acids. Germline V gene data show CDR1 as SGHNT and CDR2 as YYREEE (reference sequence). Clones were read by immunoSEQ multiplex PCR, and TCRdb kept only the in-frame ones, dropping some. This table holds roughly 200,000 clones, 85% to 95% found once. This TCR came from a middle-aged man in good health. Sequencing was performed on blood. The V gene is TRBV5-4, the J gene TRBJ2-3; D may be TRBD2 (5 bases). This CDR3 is CASSPSGQSTDTQYF. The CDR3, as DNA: TGTGCCAGCAGCCCGAGCGGCCAGAGCACAGATACGCAGTATTTT. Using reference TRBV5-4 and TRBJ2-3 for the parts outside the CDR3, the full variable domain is ETGVTQSPTHLIKTRGQQVTLRCSSQSGHNTVSWYQQALGQGPQFIFQYYREEENGRGNFPPRFSGLQFPNYSSELNVNALELDDSALYLCASSPSGQSTDTQYFGPGTRLTVL.